The 16 T cell receptor beta chains in this list originate from one sample, sequenced in a study of blood T cell repertoires in COVID-19. Assay: immunoSEQ multiplex PCR; the TCRdb copy retains only in-frame clones and omits some. The sample has approximately 170,000 clones, 85% to 90% seen once. Sequencing used peripheral blood. These receptors came from a man in his fifties or sixties who had recovered from COVID-19.

The chain couples TRBV6-1 to TRBJ1-2, with 7 bases identical to TRBD1. Germline V CDR1 and CDR2: MNHNS, SASEGT. The trim removed 3 bases at V and 4 bases at J, leaving 8 bases unmatched. The CDR3 sequence is 15 residues long. CDR3: CASSETWTGPYGYTF. The CDR3 bases are TGTGCCAGCAGTGAGACATGGACAGGTCCCTATGGCTACACCTTC.

This rearrangement joins TRBV30 to TRBJ1-6, with D possibly TRBD1 on 6 matching bases. Germline V gene data show CDR1 as GTSNPN and CDR2 as SVGIG (reference sequence). This CDR3 contains 15 residues. The V end was cut by 2 bases, the J end by 7 bases, with 15 bases between. The CDR3 bases are TGTGCCTGGAGTAAGGAGTGGGGGCAGAATTCACCCCTCCACTTT. It yields the protein CAWSKEWGQNSPLHF.

The chain recombines TRBV7-8 with TRBJ2-7, with 10 bases fitting TRBD2. V lost 4 bases and J lost 3; bases outside the gene matches: 6. The CDR3 totals 15 residues. Germline V CDR1 and CDR2: SGHVS, FQNEAQ. CDR3 coding DNA: TGTGCCAGCAGCTCCAAGCGGGAGGGTCTCTACGAGCAGTACTTC. This encodes CASSSKREGLYEQYF.

The chain carries TRBV19 and TRBJ2-3, with unresolved D. There are 13 residues in the CDR3. V gave up 1 base and J gave up 6 bases, with 8 bases separating them. The V gene's germline CDR1 is LNHDA and CDR2 SQIVND (reference sequence). The CDR3 reads CASSIVSQDTQYF. CDR3 bases: TGTGCCAGTAGTATAGTTAGCCAGGATACGCAGTATTTT. The whole variable domain, remainder taken from reference TRBV19 and TRBJ2-3, is DGGITQSPKYLFRKEGQNVTLSCEQNLNHDAMYWYRQDPGQGLRLIYYSQIVNDFQKGDIAEGYSVSREKKESFPLTVTSAQKNPTAFYLCASSIVSQDTQYFGPGTRLTVL.

The V call is TRBV18, the J call TRBJ2-6, with TRBD1 matching 7 bases. Germline-derived CDR1 and CDR2 are KGHSH and LQKENI. The CDR3 contains 18 residues. V was pared by 2 bases and J by 0 bases, with 7 bases of the junction left unmatched. DNA for the CDR3: TGTGCCAGCTCACCATTACAGGGGTTTGGCTCTGGGGCCAACGTCCTGACTTTC. The encoded protein is CASSPLQGFGSGANVLTF.

The chain carries TRBV27 and TRBJ1-4; D possibly corresponds to TRBD1 (5 bases). This CDR3 has 13 residues. The V gene lost 10 bases and the J gene lost 5 bases, with 14 bases spanning the gap. Germline V gene lookup returns CDR1 MNHEY and CDR2 SMNVEV (reference sequence). The DNA of the CDR3 is TGTGCCACCTCGACAGTCCTGAATGAAAAACTGTTTTTT. Amino acid sequence: CATSTVLNEKLFF.

V is TRBV15 and J is TRBJ1-2; 9 nucleotides line up with TRBD1. The CDR3 covers 15 residues. V shed 3 bases, J shed 0 bases, and the junction held 2 bases outside the gene matches. CDR1 and CDR2 from the germline V gene are LNHNV and YYDKDF (reference sequence). CDR3 sequence reads: CATSRGQGANYGYTF. Here the CDR3 DNA reads TGTGCCACCAGCAGGGGACAGGGTGCTAACTATGGCTACACCTTC. Complete variable domain (other parts from reference TRBV15 and TRBJ1-2): DAMVIQNPRYQVTQFGKPVTLSCSQTLNHNVMYWYQQKSSQAPKLLFHYYDKDFNNEADTPDNFQSRRPNTSFCFLDIRSPGLGDTAMYLCATSRGQGANYGYTFGSGTRLTVV.

This chain links TRBV6-4 with TRBJ2-7, with 10 bases matching TRBD1. The CDR3 has 13 amino acids. V shed 6 bases, J shed 2 bases, and the junction held 1 base outside the gene matches. The germline CDR1 and CDR2 sequences are MRHNA and SNTAGT. The CDR3 here is CASRGQGAYEQYF. The CDR3, as DNA: TGTGCCAGCAGAGGACAGGGGGCCTACGAGCAGTACTTC.

The J gene is TRBJ1-2, the V gene TRBV20-1; no firm D call. V was shortened by 3 bases and J by 0 bases, with 14 bases between the two germline ends. The CDR3 covers 15 residues. Germline CDR1 DFQATT, CDR2 SNEGSKA (reference sequence). CDR3 amino acids: CSASPSGMTNYGYTF. The CDR3 DNA sequence: TGCAGTGCTAGTCCCTCCGGGATGACTAACTATGGCTACACCTTC.

The count of this clone is one. The gene calls are TRBV5-4 and TRBJ2-2; maybe TRBD2 (5 bases). Deletions cut 3 bases from V and 4 bases from J, with 16 bases between. The CDR3 extends over 16 amino acids. The V gene's germline CDR1 is SGHNT and CDR2 YYREEE (reference sequence). CDR3 in DNA: TGTGCCAGCAGCTCCGAAGGGAGCGGCGGCACCGGGGAGCTGTTTTTT. This codes for CASSSEGSGGTGELFF.

On this clone itself: This sample includes further DNA sequences coding for the same CDR3. The chain recombines TRBV6-5 with TRBJ1-1; D may be TRBD1 (5 bases). CDR1 and CDR2 from the germline V gene are MNHEY and SVGAGI. This CDR3 region has 13 residues. V lost 8 bases to trimming and J lost 0 bases, with 10 bases between them. CDR3 nucleotide sequence: TGTGCCAGCTCGCGACAGATGAACACTGAAGCTTTCTTT. This encodes CASSRQMNTEAFF.

The V and J genes are TRBV12-3 or TRBV12-4 and TRBJ1-2, with D perhaps matching TRBD1 (5 bases). Trimming removed 5 bases at V and 5 bases at J, with 12 bases between. The CDR3 has 13 residues. CDR3 loop: CASSRTDNYGYTF. As DNA, the CDR3 is TGTGCCAGCAGTCGGACGGACAATTATGGCTACACCTTC.

The V gene is TRBV5-6, the J gene TRBJ1-1; D is unclear. Germline lookup yields CDR1 SGHDT and CDR2 YYEEEE. The CDR3 is 14 amino acids. V was trimmed by 4 bases and J by 7 bases, leaving 17 bases between them. Here the CDR3 reads CASSPTFMTGEAFF. The CDR3 DNA follows: TGTGCCAGCAGCCCGACTTTTATGACCGGTGAAGCTTTCTTT.

The gene calls are TRBV6-6 and TRBJ1-1, with 10 bases aligning to TRBD1. CDR1 is MNHNY, CDR2 SVGAGI, per germline (reference sequence). The trim removed 0 bases at V and 6 bases at J, leaving 4 bases unmatched. The CDR3 is 15 residues long. CDR3 region: CASSYSGTGAAEAFF. The CDR3 nucleotides read TGTGCCAGCAGTTACTCGGGGACAGGGGCTGCTGAAGCTTTCTTT.

This clone was seen once. This chain connects TRBV19 to TRBJ2-3, with 10 bases aligning to TRBD2. The CDR3 has 15 residues. Germline values: CDR1 LNHDA, CDR2 SQIVND (reference sequence). V lost 3 bases and J lost 2; bases outside the gene matches: 2. The DNA of the CDR3 is TGTGCCAGTAGTATCGGACTAGCGGACACAGATACGCAGTATTTT. It yields the protein CASSIGLADTDTQYF.

The CDR3 is CASQAGTNNEQFF. The CDR3 coding sequence is TGTGCCAGCCAAGCTGGGACAAACAATGAGCAGTTCTTC. The rearrangement joins TRBV2 to TRBJ2-1; D perhaps matches TRBD1 (6 bases). The CDR3 totals 13 residues. V dropped 8 bases and J dropped 5 bases, with 13 bases sitting between them. Per the germline V gene, CDR1 is SNHLY and CDR2 is FYNNEI. Combining the CDR3 with reference TRBV2 and TRBJ2-1 gives the whole variable domain EPEVTQTPSHQVTQMGQEVILRCVPISNHLYFYWYRQILGQKVEFLVSFYNNEISEKSEIFDDQFSVERPDGSNFTLKIRSTKLEDSAMYFCASQAGTNNEQFFGPGTRLTVL.